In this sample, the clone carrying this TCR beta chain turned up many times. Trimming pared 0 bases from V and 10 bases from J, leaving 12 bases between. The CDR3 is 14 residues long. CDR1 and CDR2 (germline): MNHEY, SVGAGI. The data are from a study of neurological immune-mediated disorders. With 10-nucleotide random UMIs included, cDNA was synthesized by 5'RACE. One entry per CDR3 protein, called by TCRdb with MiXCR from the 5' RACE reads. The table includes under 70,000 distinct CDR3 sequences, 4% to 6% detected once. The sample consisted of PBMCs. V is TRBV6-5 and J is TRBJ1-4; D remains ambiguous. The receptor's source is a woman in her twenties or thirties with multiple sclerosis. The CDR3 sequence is CASSYSSKGRKLFF. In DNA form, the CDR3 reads TGTGCCAGCAGTTACTCGAGTAAGGGCCGAAAACTGTTTTTT.